The 20 T cell receptor beta chains listed next were all sequenced from one sample in a study of vaccination and CD4 T cells after COVID-19. Treatment: approximately nine-day PBMC culture with coronavirus spike peptide pools or control peptides (ViraFEST assay). Cultured CD4+ T cells had their DNA profiled by the Oncomine TCR Beta short-read assay. Via MiXCR, TCRdb re-called the PCR reads, giving one row per CDR3 protein. The data show under 25,000 distinct CDR3 sequences, 40% to 50% seen once. These receptors' antigens are unknown. Sequencing was done on a sample of cultured CD4+ T cells from blood. The receptors were gathered from a human donor with COVID-19.

The chain has TRBV11-2 and TRBJ1-4; the match to TRBD1 covers 8 bases. Trimming removed 5 bases from V and 4 bases from J; junction bases left unmatched: 6. Looked up from germline, CDR1 is SGHAT and CDR2 is FQNNGV. The CDR3 totals 15 residues. The CDR3 DNA sequence: TGTGCCAGCAGCCCGTCGGGACAGGTTAATGAAAAACTGTTTTTT. This sequence encodes CASSPSGQVNEKLFF. The whole variable domain, filled in from reference TRBV11-2 and TRBJ1-4, reads EAGVAQSPRYKIIEKRQSVAFWCNPISGHATLYWYQQILGQGPKLLIQFQNNGVVDDSQLPKDRFSAERLKGVDSTLKIQPAKLEDSAVYLCASSPSGQVNEKLFFGSGTQLSVL.

This clonotype was detected only a few times. The chain employs TRBV11-3 and TRBJ2-7; 10 bases agree with TRBD1. Trimming at V came to 5 bases and at J to 7 bases, leaving 11 bases not matched to a gene. This CDR3 comprises 15 residues. The germline V gene has CDR1 SGHNT and CDR2 YENEEA. CDR3 nucleotide sequence: TGTGCCAGCAGCCCTCCGGGACAGGGGCGTCGAGAGCAGTACTTC. It is translated as CASSPPGQGRREQYF.

This sequence joins TRBV2 and TRBJ1-1, with D uncertain. This CDR3 comprises 11 residues. The V end was cut by 7 bases, the J end by 2 bases, with 5 bases between. The germline CDR1 and CDR2 sequences are SNHLY and FYNNEI. The CDR3 DNA reads as TGTGCCAGCAAGGTTAACACTGAAGCTTTCTTT. Translated: CASKVNTEAFF.

Notes on this clonotype: A read error is likely, as this CDR3 ends without the conserved phenylalanine or tryptophan. The rearrangement joins TRBV2 to TRBJ1-2, with D perhaps matching TRBD1 (6 bases). V lost 5 bases and J lost 7, with 17 bases in between. The germline V gene has CDR1 SNHLY and CDR2 FYNNEI. The CDR3 extends over 14 amino acids. CDR3 protein: CASSSSGRGAGYTS. For the CDR3, the DNA is TGTGCCAGCAGTAGCTCAGGCAGGGGAGCTGGCTACACCTCC.

The genes are TRBV5-1 and TRBJ1-2; D is ambiguous. Germline V gives CDR1 SGHRS, CDR2 YFSETQ. V was trimmed by 0 bases and J by 8 bases, leaving 14 bases between them. The CDR3 extends over 14 amino acids. The CDR3 reads CASSLDFGRDGYTF. For the CDR3, the DNA is TGCGCCAGCAGCTTGGACTTCGGGCGAGACGGCTACACCTTC.

This rearrangement joins TRBV11-2 to TRBJ2-2; tentative D call: TRBD1 (6 bases). CDR1 SGHAT and CDR2 FQNNGV come from the germline V gene. The CDR3 has 15 residues. Trimming took off 5 bases at V and 4 bases at J, with 14 bases between the two ends. Here the CDR3 reads CASSPDRYPTGELFF. For the CDR3, the DNA is TGTGCCAGCAGCCCGGACAGATACCCCACCGGGGAGCTGTTTTTT.

The rearrangement uses TRBV29-1 and TRBJ1-1; 9 positions agree with TRBD1. The V gene's germline CDR1 is SQVTM and CDR2 ANQGSEA. This CDR3 contains 13 residues. Trimming at V came to 6 bases and at J to 1 base, leaving 3 bases not matched to a gene. The CDR3 loop is CSVGDRANTEAFF. DNA for the CDR3: TGCAGCGTGGGGGACAGGGCGAACACTGAAGCTTTCTTT.

The genes are TRBV20-1 and TRBJ1-6; 10 nucleotides line up with TRBD1. This CDR3 comprises 15 residues. CDR1 DFQATT and CDR2 SNEGSKA come from the germline V gene (reference sequence). V shed 6 bases and J 10 bases; nucleotides not matched to a gene: 12. The CDR3 region has the DNA TGCAGTGCCCCACGGAGACAGGGGGCGGAATCACCCCTCCACTTT. This encodes CSAPRRQGAESPLHF.

This clonotype was counted a few times. V and J are TRBV7-2 and TRBJ2-7; 7 positions agree with TRBD2. The CDR3 has 11 amino acids. Germline assignment: CDR1 SGHTA and CDR2 FQGNSA. The J segment lost 3 bases and the V segment lost 8 bases, leaving 1 base of the junction unmatched. The CDR3, as DNA: TGTGCCAGCGGGGAGGGCTACGAGCAGTACTTC. Translation: CASGEGYEQYF.

This clonotype came up a few times. The genes are TRBV10-3 and TRBJ1-5, with D unclear. The V and J ends lost 3 bases and 0 bases respectively, with 6 bases between them. CDR1 is ENHRY and CDR2 is SYGVKD in the germline V gene. The CDR3 spans 14 residues. CDR3 in DNA: TGTGCCATCAGTGACGGCTATAGCAATCAGCCCCAGCATTTT. It yields the protein CAISDGYSNQPQHF.

The rearrangement uses TRBV11-2 and TRBJ2-1, with TRBD1 matching over 8 bases. Germline CDR1 is SGHAT and CDR2 is FQNNGV. The CDR3 contains 13 residues. Trimming cost V 5 bases and J 6 bases; bases outside gene matches: 3. The CDR3 region has the DNA TGTGCCAGCAGCCAGGACAGGGTCAATGAGCAGTTCTTC. Its protein is CASSQDRVNEQFF.

The V and J genes are TRBV11-3 and TRBJ2-1; D gene unclear. V was shortened by 0 bases and J by 8 bases, with 5 bases between the two germline ends. Germline V CDR1 and CDR2: SGHNT, YENEEA. The CDR3 extends over 12 amino acids. CDR3 coding DNA: TGTGCCAGCAGCTTAGATCTAGATGAGCAGTTCTTC. Translating gives CASSLDLDEQFF.

The CDR3 here is CASSEKLQGANTEAFF. The CDR3 DNA follows: TGTGCCAGCAGCGAAAAACTACAGGGTGCGAACACTGAAGCTTTCTTT. The rearrangement uses TRBV21-1 and TRBJ1-1; TRBD1 is taken as the D call from the table, unchecked against the DNA. TRBV21-1 is labeled a pseudogene. The CDR3 sequence is 16 residues long.

This rearrangement joins TRBV2 to TRBJ2-3, with 11 bases matching TRBD2. Germline loops: CDR1 SNHLY, CDR2 FYNNEI. Losses at the gene ends were 2 bases for V and 2 bases for J; bases not matched to a gene: 6. CDR3 length equals 17 residues. In DNA form, the CDR3 reads TGTGCCAGCAGTGAATTAGCGGGGGGGCCGATCACAGATACGCAGTATTTT. It codes for CASSELAGGPITDTQYF.

This chain links TRBV6-1 with TRBJ2-4; D is possibly TRBD1 or TRBD2 (5 bases each). The CDR3 loop spans 13 amino acids. The V gene's germline CDR1 is MNHNS and CDR2 SASEGT. V was clipped by 7 bases and J by 6 bases, with 13 bases between them. The CDR3 loop reads CASTATGTNIQYF. The CDR3 bases are TGTGCCAGCACCGCAACCGGGACAAACATTCAGTACTTC.

V gene TRBV27 combines with J gene TRBJ2-1; D is possibly TRBD1 or TRBD2 (6 bases each). The CDR3 runs to 16 residues. Germline-derived CDR1 and CDR2 are MNHEY and SMNVEV (reference sequence). V lost 4 bases, J lost 0 bases, and 13 bases lay in between. The CDR3 sequence is CASSYRGTNSYNEQFF. DNA of the CDR3: TGTGCCAGCAGTTACCGCGGGACAAACTCCTACAATGAGCAGTTCTTC.

The gene calls are TRBV6-1 and TRBJ1-5; 9 bases agree with TRBD1. Trimming took 1 base from V and 6 from J; bases not matched to a gene: 10. There are 17 residues in the CDR3. Germline V gives CDR1 MNHNS, CDR2 SASEGT. CDR3 sequence reads: CASSEDLGGTGFQPQHF. As DNA, the CDR3 is TGTGCCAGCAGTGAAGATTTAGGGGGGACAGGGTTTCAGCCCCAGCATTTT.

The chain joins TRBV6-5 to TRBJ2-5; TRBD2 aligns across 8 bases. Trimming cost V 4 bases and J 4 bases; bases outside gene matches: 8. The germline CDR1 and CDR2 sequences are MNHEY and SVGAGI. The CDR3 has 15 amino acids. CDR3 nucleotide sequence: TGTGCCAGCAGTTCCGGACGGGGGGGAGTAGAGACCCAGTACTTC. It encodes CASSSGRGGVETQYF.

The V call is TRBV20-1, the J call TRBJ1-1, with a tentative D call TRBD1 (6 bases). The CDR3 runs to 12 residues. The germline CDR1 and CDR2 sequences are DFQATT and SNEGSKA (reference sequence). V lost 5 bases and J 5 bases, leaving 12 bases between the germline ends. This CDR3 reads CSAPTGNTEAFF. DNA for the CDR3: TGCAGTGCTCCGACAGGTAATACTGAAGCTTTCTTT.

The chain combines TRBV7-3 with TRBJ2-1; 8 positions agree with TRBD2. Germline CDR1 SGHTA, CDR2 FQGTGA. There are 15 residues in the CDR3. V shed 0 bases, J shed 4 bases, and the junction held 2 bases outside the gene matches. The CDR3 protein is CASSLTRGEYNEQFF. CDR3 bases: TGTGCCAGCAGCTTAACGCGGGGGGAATACAATGAGCAGTTCTTC.